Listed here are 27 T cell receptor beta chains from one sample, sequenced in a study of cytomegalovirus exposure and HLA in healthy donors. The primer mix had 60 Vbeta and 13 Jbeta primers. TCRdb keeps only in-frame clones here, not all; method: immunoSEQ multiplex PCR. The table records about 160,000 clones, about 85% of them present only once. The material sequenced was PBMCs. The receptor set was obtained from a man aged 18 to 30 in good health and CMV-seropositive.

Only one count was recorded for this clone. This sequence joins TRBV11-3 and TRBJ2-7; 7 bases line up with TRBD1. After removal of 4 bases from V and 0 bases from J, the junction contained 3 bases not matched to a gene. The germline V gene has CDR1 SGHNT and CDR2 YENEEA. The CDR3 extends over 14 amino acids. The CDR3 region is CASSWRQGSYEQYF. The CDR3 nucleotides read TGTGCCAGCAGCTGGCGACAGGGCTCCTACGAGCAGTACTTC.

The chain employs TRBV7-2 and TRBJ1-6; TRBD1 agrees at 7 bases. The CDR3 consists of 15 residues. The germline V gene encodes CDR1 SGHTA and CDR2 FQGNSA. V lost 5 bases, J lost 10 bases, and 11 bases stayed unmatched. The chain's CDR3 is CASSATQGTGSPLHF. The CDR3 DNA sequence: TGTGCCAGCAGCGCCACACAGGGGACGGGGTCACCCCTCCACTTT.

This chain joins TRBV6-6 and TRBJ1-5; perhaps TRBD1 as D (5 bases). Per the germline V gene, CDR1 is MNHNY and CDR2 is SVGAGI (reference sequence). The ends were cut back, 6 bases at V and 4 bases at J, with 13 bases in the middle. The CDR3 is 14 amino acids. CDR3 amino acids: CASSPGGGNQPQHF. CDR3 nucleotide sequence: TGTGCCAGCAGCCCCGGGGGGGGAAATCAGCCCCAGCATTTT.

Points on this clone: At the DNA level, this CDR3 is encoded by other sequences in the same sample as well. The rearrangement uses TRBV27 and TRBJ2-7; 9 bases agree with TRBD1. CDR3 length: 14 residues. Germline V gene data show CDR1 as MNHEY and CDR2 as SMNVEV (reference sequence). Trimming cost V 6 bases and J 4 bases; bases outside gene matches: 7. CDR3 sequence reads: CASSPGQGPYEQYF. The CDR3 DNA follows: TGTGCCAGCAGCCCGGGACAGGGACCATACGAGCAGTACTTC.

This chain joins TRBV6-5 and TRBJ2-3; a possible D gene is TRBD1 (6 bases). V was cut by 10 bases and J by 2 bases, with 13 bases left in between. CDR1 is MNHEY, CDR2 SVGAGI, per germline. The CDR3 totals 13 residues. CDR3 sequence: CATRGETTDTQYF. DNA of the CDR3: TGTGCCACCAGGGGAGAGACCACAGATACGCAGTATTTT.

CDR3 sequence reads: CASSPSRETQYF. As DNA, the CDR3 is TGTGCCAGCAGCCCGAGCAGGGAGACCCAGTACTTC. The V gene is TRBV2, the J gene TRBJ2-5; D remains unclear. Germline V gene data show CDR1 as SNHLY and CDR2 as FYNNEI. V lost 6 bases, J lost 5 bases, and 10 bases lay in between. The CDR3 has 12 residues.

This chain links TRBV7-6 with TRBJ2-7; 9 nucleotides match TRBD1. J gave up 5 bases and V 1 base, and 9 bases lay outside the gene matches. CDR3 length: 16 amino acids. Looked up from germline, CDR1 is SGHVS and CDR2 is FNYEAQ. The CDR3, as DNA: TGTGCCAGCAGCTTAGACCCCCGGGACAGGGTAGACGAGCAGTACTTC. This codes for CASSLDPRDRVDEQYF.

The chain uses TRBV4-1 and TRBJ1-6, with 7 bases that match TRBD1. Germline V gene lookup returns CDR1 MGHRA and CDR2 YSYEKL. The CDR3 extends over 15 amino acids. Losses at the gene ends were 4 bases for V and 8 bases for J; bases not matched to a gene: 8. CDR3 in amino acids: CASSPRTGPDSPLHF. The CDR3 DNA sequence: TGCGCCAGCAGCCCCCGGACAGGACCTGATTCACCCCTCCACTTT.

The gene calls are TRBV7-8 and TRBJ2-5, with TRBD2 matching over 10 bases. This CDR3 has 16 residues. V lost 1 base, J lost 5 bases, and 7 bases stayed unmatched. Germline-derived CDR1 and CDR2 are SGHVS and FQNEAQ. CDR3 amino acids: CASSLDSGGRSETQYF. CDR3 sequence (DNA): TGTGCCAGCAGCTTAGATAGCGGGGGGAGATCTGAGACCCAGTACTTC.

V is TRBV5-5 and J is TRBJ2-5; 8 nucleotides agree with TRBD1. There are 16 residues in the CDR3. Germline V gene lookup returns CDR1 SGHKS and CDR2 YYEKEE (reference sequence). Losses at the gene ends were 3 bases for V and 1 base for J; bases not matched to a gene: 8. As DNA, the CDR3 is TGTGCCAGCAGCTCGTTGACAGGGGCGACCCAAGAGACCCAGTACTTC. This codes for CASSSLTGATQETQYF.

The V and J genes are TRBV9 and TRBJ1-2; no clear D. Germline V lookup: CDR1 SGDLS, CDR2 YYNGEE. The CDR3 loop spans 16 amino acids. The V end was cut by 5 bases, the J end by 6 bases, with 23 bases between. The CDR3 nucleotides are TGTGCCAGCAGTCACTCCCGAGGGAGGGAAAGCCATGGCTACACCTTC. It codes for CASSHSRGRESHGYTF.

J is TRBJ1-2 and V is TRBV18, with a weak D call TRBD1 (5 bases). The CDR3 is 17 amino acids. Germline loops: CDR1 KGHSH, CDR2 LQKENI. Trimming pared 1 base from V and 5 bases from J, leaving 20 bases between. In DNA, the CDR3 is TGTGCCAGCTCACCACTGGGGACTTTGACTACCGGGTATGGCTACACCTTC. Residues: CASSPLGTLTTGYGYTF.

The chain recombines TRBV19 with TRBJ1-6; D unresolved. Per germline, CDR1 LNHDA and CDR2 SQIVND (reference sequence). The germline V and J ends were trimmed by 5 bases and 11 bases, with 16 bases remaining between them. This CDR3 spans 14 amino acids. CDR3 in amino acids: CASSPQAGRPPLHF. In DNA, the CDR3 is TGTGCCAGTAGTCCCCAGGCGGGGAGGCCACCCCTCCACTTT.

The chain's CDR3 is CASSTTGTEGYTF. The CDR3, as DNA: TGTGCCAGCAGTACAACGGGGACAGAGGGCTACACCTTC. V usage is TRBV6-4 and J usage is TRBJ1-2; 7 positions match TRBD1. The CDR3 runs 13 residues. After removal of 5 bases from V and 8 bases from J, the junction contained 8 bases not matched to a gene. CDR1 and CDR2 from the germline V gene are MRHNA and SNTAGT.

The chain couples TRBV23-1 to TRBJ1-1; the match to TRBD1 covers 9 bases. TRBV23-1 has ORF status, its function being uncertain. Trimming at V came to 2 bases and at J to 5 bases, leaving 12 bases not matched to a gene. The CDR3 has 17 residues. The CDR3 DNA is TGCGCCAGCAGTCAAGGGGTCCGCGGGACAGGGTGTACTGAAGCTTTCTTT. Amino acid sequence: CASSQGVRGTGCTEAFF.

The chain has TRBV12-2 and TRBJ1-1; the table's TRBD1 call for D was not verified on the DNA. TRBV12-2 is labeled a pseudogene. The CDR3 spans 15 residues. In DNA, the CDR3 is TGTGCAAGTCGCCAGAAGGACAGGGGTGGGACTGAAGCTTTCTTT. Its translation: CASRQKDRGGTEAFF.

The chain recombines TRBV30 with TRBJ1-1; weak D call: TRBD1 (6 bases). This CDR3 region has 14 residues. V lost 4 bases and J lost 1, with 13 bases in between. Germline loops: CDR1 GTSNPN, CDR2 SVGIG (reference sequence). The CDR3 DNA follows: TGTGCCTGGACAGTTTCGGACAGGAACACTGAAGCTTTCTTT. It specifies CAWTVSDRNTEAFF.

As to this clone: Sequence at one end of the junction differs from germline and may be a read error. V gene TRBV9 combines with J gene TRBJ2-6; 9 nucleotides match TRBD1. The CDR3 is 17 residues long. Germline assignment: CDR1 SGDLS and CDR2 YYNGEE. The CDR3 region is CASSGGQGSSGANGLTF. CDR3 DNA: TGTGCCAGCAGCGGCGGACAGGGGAGCTCTGGGGCCAACGGCCTGACTTTC.

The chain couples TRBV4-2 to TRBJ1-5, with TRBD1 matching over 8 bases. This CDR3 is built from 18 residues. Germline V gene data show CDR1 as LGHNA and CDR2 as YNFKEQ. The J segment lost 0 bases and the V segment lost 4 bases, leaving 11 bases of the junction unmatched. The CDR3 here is CASSLGGQAIISNQPQHF. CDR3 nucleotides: TGTGCCAGCAGCCTAGGGGGACAGGCGATAATTAGCAATCAGCCCCAGCATTTT.

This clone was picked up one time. The CDR3 protein is CATSGEVDTQYF. CDR3 coding DNA: TGTGCCACCAGCGGGGAGGTAGATACGCAGTATTTT. The chain is built from TRBV10-3 and TRBJ2-3, with 7 bases that match TRBD2. Germline V gene lookup returns CDR1 ENHRY and CDR2 SYGVKD. This CDR3 comprises 12 residues. Trimming took 10 bases from V and 5 from J; bases not matched to a gene: 6.

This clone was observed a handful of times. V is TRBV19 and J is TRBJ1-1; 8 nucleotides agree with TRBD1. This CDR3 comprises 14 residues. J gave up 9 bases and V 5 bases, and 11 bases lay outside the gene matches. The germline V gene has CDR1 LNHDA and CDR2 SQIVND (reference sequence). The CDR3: CASSAGQGGRKAFF. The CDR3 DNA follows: TGTGCCAGTAGTGCCGGACAGGGCGGTCGGAAAGCTTTCTTT.

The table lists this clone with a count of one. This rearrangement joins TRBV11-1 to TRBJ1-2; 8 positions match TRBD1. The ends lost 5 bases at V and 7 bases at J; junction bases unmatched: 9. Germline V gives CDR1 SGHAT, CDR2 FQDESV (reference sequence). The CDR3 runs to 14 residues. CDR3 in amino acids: CASSHMQGAFGYTF. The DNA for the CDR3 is TGTGCCAGCAGCCACATGCAGGGGGCCTTTGGCTACACCTTC.

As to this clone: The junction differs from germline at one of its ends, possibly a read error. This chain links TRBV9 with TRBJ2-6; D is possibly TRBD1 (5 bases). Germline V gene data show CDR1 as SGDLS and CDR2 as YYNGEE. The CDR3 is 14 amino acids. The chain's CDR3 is CASSVLIGANGLTF. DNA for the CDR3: TGTGCCAGCAGCGTATTGATTGGGGCCAACGGCCTGACTTTC.

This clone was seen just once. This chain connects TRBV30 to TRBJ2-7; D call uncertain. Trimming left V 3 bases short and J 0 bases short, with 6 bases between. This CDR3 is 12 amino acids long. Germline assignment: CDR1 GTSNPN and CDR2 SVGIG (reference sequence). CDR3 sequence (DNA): TGTGCCTGGAGCAGGATCTCCTACGAGCAGTACTTC. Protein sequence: CAWSRISYEQYF.

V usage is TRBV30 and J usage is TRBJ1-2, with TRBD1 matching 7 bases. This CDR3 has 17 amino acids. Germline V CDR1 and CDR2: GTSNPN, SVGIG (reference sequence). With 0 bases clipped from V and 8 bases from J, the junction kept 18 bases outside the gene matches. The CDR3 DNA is TGTGCCTGGAGTGTTCCCGTCTACAGGGGTTTGGGTCTGGGCTACACCTTC. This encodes CAWSVPVYRGLGLGYTF.

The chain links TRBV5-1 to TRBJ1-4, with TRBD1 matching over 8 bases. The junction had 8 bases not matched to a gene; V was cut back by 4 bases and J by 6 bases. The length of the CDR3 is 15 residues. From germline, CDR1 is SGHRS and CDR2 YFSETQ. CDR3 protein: CASSRIQGVDEKLFF. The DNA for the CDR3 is TGCGCCAGCAGCAGGATACAGGGGGTGGATGAAAAACTGTTTTTT. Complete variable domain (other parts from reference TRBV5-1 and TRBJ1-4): KAGVTQTPRYLIKTRGQQVTLSCSPISGHRSVSWYQQTPGQGLQFLFEYFSETQRNKGNFPGRFSGRQFSNSRSEMNVSTLELGDSALYLCASSRIQGVDEKLFFGSGTQLSVL.

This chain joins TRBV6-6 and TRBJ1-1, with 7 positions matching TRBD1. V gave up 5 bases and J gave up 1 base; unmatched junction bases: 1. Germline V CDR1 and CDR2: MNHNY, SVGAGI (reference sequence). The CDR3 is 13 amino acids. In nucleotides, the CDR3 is TGTGCCAGCAGTCGACAGGGGAACACTGAAGCTTTCTTT. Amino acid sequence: CASSRQGNTEAFF.